The 25 T cell receptor beta chains below were found in one sample sequenced in a study of graft-versus-host responses after intestinal transplantation. Using immunoSEQ multiplex PCR, the repertoire was profiled, and TCRdb retains in-frame clones only, with some absent. The table includes just under 8,000 clones, approximately 97% detected once. The sequences come from PBMCs, collected 23 days after intestinal transplant. All receptors derive from a human patient who received an intestinal transplant, so some T cells may come from the graft donor.

The chain links TRBV2 to TRBJ2-1; 7 bases line up with TRBD2. Germline V CDR1 and CDR2: SNHLY, FYNNEI. After removal of 7 bases from V and 0 bases from J, the junction contained 9 bases not matched to a gene. This CDR3 has 16 amino acids. In DNA form, the CDR3 reads TGTGCCAGCACCCCTGGTGGGAGGGTCTCCTACAATGAGCAGTTCTTC. As protein: CASTPGGRVSYNEQFF.

The chain recombines TRBV11-2 with TRBJ2-7; D may be TRBD2 (6 bases). V lost 4 bases to trimming and J lost 4 bases, with 14 bases between them. Per the germline V gene, CDR1 is SGHAT and CDR2 is FQNNGV. This CDR3 has 14 residues. The CDR3 spells CASSYGGEVYEQYF. The CDR3 DNA is TGTGCCAGCAGCTACGGGGGAGAGGTATACGAGCAGTACTTC. The complete variable domain, with remaining parts taken from reference TRBV11-2 and TRBJ2-7, reads EAGVAQSPRYKIIEKRQSVAFWCNPISGHATLYWYQQILGQGPKLLIQFQNNGVVDDSQLPKDRFSAERLKGVDSTLKIQPAKLEDSAVYLCASSYGGEVYEQYFGPGTRLTVT.

The chain employs TRBV6-5 and TRBJ1-2; a possible D gene is TRBD1 (6 bases). The CDR3 has 13 amino acids. Germline CDR1 is MNHEY and CDR2 is SVGAGI. V was cut by 5 bases and J by 6 bases, with 13 bases left in between. Here the CDR3 reads CASSTGGADGYTF. The CDR3 nucleotides are TGTGCCAGCAGTACCGGGGGCGCAGATGGCTACACCTTC.

The chain combines TRBV5-1 with TRBJ2-7; the D gene is possibly TRBD1 (7 bases). V was shortened by 4 bases and J by 5 bases, with 19 bases between the two germline ends. This CDR3 has 15 amino acids. In germline, CDR1 is SGHRS, CDR2 YFSETQ. The CDR3 region has the DNA TGCGCCAGCAGCCAGACCACAGGGGAGGCCCACGAGCAGTACTTC. Its translation: CASSQTTGEAHEQYF. Full variable domain (outside the CDR3, taken from reference TRBV5-1 and TRBJ2-7): KAGVTQTPRYLIKTRGQQVTLSCSPISGHRSVSWYQQTPGQGLQFLFEYFSETQRNKGNFPGRFSGRQFSNSRSEMNVSTLELGDSALYLCASSQTTGEAHEQYFGPGTRLTVT.

V and J are TRBV19 and TRBJ2-3; D unclear. This CDR3 contains 13 residues. Germline V gene sequence: CDR1 LNHDA, CDR2 SQIVND (reference sequence). Trimming took 3 bases from V and 2 from J, leaving 6 bases between them. The CDR3 protein is CASSIAITDTQYF. In DNA, the CDR3 is TGTGCCAGTAGTATTGCGATCACAGATACGCAGTATTTT.

Only one count was recorded for this clone. The chain has TRBV25-1 and TRBJ1-1; unclear D gene. CDR1 and CDR2 (germline): MGHDK, SYGVNS. Trimming took 4 bases from V and 8 from J, leaving 23 bases between them. CDR3 size: 16 residues. CDR3 region: CASSGSVWPGSEEAFF. The DNA of the CDR3 is TGTGCCAGCAGTGGAAGCGTCTGGCCCGGGAGCGAGGAAGCTTTCTTT.

The V gene is TRBV6-1, the J gene TRBJ1-2, with a possible D match to TRBD1 (5 bases). The CDR3 has 13 amino acids. The V end lost 3 bases, the J end lost 4 bases, and 9 bases lay between the germline ends. Germline CDR1 MNHNS, CDR2 SASEGT. CDR3 sequence (DNA): TGTGCCAGCAGTGAGACACAGGTCTATGGCTACACCTTC. Translating it yields CASSETQVYGYTF.

The chain links TRBV28 to TRBJ2-7, with 7 positions matching TRBD2. This CDR3 region has 19 residues. Trimming cost V 1 base and J 4 bases; bases outside gene matches: 19. In germline, CDR1 is MDHEN, CDR2 SYDVKM. Written as DNA, the CDR3 is TGTGCCAGCAGTTTATTATATACGGGAGGTCCCGTTGGGGATTACGAGCAGTACTTC. Translated, it gives CASSLLYTGGPVGDYEQYF.

The rearrangement links TRBV28 to TRBJ1-1; TRBD1 matches at 9 bases. Germline V gene sequence: CDR1 MDHEN, CDR2 SYDVKM. Trimming cost V 5 bases and J 1 base; bases outside gene matches: 8. The CDR3 sequence is 16 residues long. This CDR3 is CASSPLKGQGNTEAFF. The CDR3 coding sequence is TGTGCCAGCAGTCCCCTAAAGGGACAGGGGAACACTGAAGCTTTCTTT.

The genes are TRBV7-8 and TRBJ2-5; 7 bases are a match to TRBD2. With V trimmed by 5 bases and J by 3 bases, 9 bases remained unmatched. Germline CDR1 is SGHVS and CDR2 is FQNEAQ. CDR3 size: 15 residues. The CDR3 sequence is CASSPRGGREETQYF. For the CDR3, the DNA is TGTGCCAGCAGCCCCCGCGGGGGACGGGAAGAGACCCAGTACTTC.

The chain uses TRBV4-1 and TRBJ1-5, with a tentative D call TRBD1 (6 bases). The CDR3 is 15 amino acids. Germline CDR1 MGHRA, CDR2 YSYEKL. Between the trimmed V and J ends, which lost 3 bases and 3 bases, there was a span of 12 bases. CDR3 in amino acids: CASSQDPGVNQPQHF. The DNA for the CDR3 is TGCGCCAGCAGCCAGGACCCAGGGGTCAATCAGCCCCAGCATTTT.

The chain has TRBV28 and TRBJ2-2; D remains unclear. The CDR3 has 13 amino acids. The V end was cut by 6 bases, the J end by 3 bases, with 8 bases between. Germline lookup yields CDR1 MDHEN and CDR2 SYDVKM. The CDR3 here is CASRYIDTGELFF. The CDR3 coding sequence is TGTGCCAGCAGGTACATTGACACCGGGGAGCTGTTTTTT.

V is TRBV13 and J is TRBJ2-3; 9 positions match TRBD2. CDR1 PRHDT and CDR2 FYEKMQ come from the germline V gene (reference sequence). The CDR3 has 16 amino acids. J gave up 5 bases and V 5 bases, and 11 bases lay outside the gene matches. The CDR3 protein is CASSPMLREGLDTQYF. The DNA for the CDR3 is TGTGCCAGCAGCCCGATGTTGCGGGAGGGCCTAGATACGCAGTATTTT.

This clone was recorded only once. The rearrangement links TRBV27 to TRBJ2-3, with 7 positions matching TRBD2. This CDR3 has 19 amino acids. The germline gives CDR1 MNHEY, CDR2 SMNVEV (reference sequence). Trimming at V came to 5 bases and at J to 2 bases, leaving 19 bases not matched to a gene. Written as DNA, the CDR3 is TGTGCCAGCAGTCCCGGGCTAGCGGAGGGTTTTCACCCCACAGATACGCAGTATTTT. This encodes CASSPGLAEGFHPTDTQYF.

The V call is TRBV9, the J call TRBJ1-1; 7 bases match TRBD1. The CDR3 is 13 amino acids. Germline assignment: CDR1 SGDLS and CDR2 YYNGEE. Trimming removed 5 bases from V and 5 bases from J; junction bases left unmatched: 6. CDR3 region: CASSLWTGTEAFF. The CDR3 DNA reads TGTGCCAGCAGTCTCTGGACAGGTACTGAAGCTTTCTTT. The entire variable domain, with the rest obtained from reference TRBV9 and TRBJ1-1, is as follows: DSGVTQTPKHLITATGQRVTLRCSPRSGDLSVYWYQQSLDQGLQFLIQYYNGEERAKGNILERFSAQQFPDLHSELNLSSLELGDSALYFCASSLWTGTEAFFGQGTRLTVV.

V is TRBV5-6 and J is TRBJ1-3, with unresolved D. Germline V gene sequence: CDR1 SGHDT, CDR2 YYEEEE. CDR3 length: 11 amino acids. Trimming removed 2 bases from V and 4 bases from J, with 1 base in between. For the CDR3, the DNA is TGTGCCAGCAGCTTCGGAAACACCATATATTTT. The encoded protein is CASSFGNTIYF.

V and J are TRBV20-1 and TRBJ1-2; D uncertain. CDR1 and CDR2 (germline): DFQATT, SNEGSKA (reference sequence). The length of the CDR3 is 9 residues. V was pared by 5 bases and J by 10 bases, with 8 bases between. CDR3 region: CSAPGIYTF. The CDR3 nucleotides read TGCAGTGCTCCAGGAATCTACACCTTC.

The J gene is TRBJ2-5, the V gene TRBV7-3; D may be TRBD2 (6 bases). V lost 4 bases, J lost 5 bases, and 17 bases lay in between. Germline CDR1 SGHTA, CDR2 FQGTGA. This CDR3 spans 15 amino acids. CDR3 protein: CASSSSGRGMETQYF. CDR3 DNA: TGTGCCAGCAGCTCCTCTGGGCGGGGAATGGAGACCCAGTACTTC.

This clone was observed once. The rearrangement uses TRBV30 and TRBJ2-5; TRBD2 aligns across 9 bases. The J segment lost 4 bases and the V segment lost 4 bases, leaving 1 base of the junction unmatched. The CDR3 sequence is 12 residues long. Germline CDR1 is GTSNPN and CDR2 is SVGIG (reference sequence). As DNA, the CDR3 is TGTGCCTGGAATAGCGGGGGAGAGACCCAGTACTTC. It is translated as CAWNSGGETQYF.

The chain recombines TRBV30 with TRBJ2-7; D uncertain. This CDR3 comprises 12 residues. Looked up from germline, CDR1 is GTSNPN and CDR2 is SVGIG (reference sequence). Trimming shortened V by 1 base and J by 6 bases, and 10 bases separated the two germline ends. CDR3 nucleotides: TGTGCCTGGAGTGGTCAGGCCGGCGAGCAGTACTTC. It codes for CAWSGQAGEQYF.

The V and J genes are TRBV13 and TRBJ1-4; D call uncertain. This CDR3 region has 16 residues. Germline values: CDR1 PRHDT, CDR2 FYEKMQ (reference sequence). The V end was cut by 4 bases, the J end by 10 bases, with 22 bases between. The CDR3 is CASSSRTREGGAKLFF. CDR3 bases: TGTGCCAGCAGCTCCCGAACAAGGGAGGGCGGTGCAAAACTGTTTTTT.

The V call is TRBV15, the J call TRBJ1-5, with D perhaps matching TRBD1 (5 bases). The length of the CDR3 is 15 residues. Per germline, CDR1 LNHNV and CDR2 YYDKDF (reference sequence). V dropped 3 bases and J dropped 5 bases, with 14 bases sitting between them. As DNA, the CDR3 is TGTGCCACCAGCAGCTCAGCAGGGACCTATCAGCCCCAGCATTTT. This sequence encodes CATSSSAGTYQPQHF.

V and J are TRBV6-1 and TRBJ1-5; D not certain. CDR3 length: 15 amino acids. V gave up 1 base and J gave up 4 bases, with 11 bases separating them. Germline CDR1 MNHNS, CDR2 SASEGT. Here the CDR3 DNA reads TGTGCCAGCAGTGAAGGGGTGCAGAGGAATCAGCCCCAGCATTTT. Encoded protein: CASSEGVQRNQPQHF.

The CDR3 DNA reads TGTGCCAGCAGGGGACTAGCGGGAGTCTCCCAGGGGGAGCAGTACTTC. The encoded protein is CASRGLAGVSQGEQYF. The rearrangement links TRBV2 to TRBJ2-7; 14 bases match TRBD2. The V gene end was trimmed by 6 bases and the J gene end by 7 bases; junction bases not matched to a gene: 11. CDR3 length: 16 amino acids. Germline assignment: CDR1 SNHLY and CDR2 FYNNEI.

The V and J genes are TRBV7-3 and TRBJ2-7, with a possible D match to TRBD2 (6 bases). V was clipped by 2 bases and J by 2 bases, with 13 bases between them. Germline CDR1 is SGHTA and CDR2 is FQGTGA. CDR3 length equals 15 residues. CDR3 amino acids: CASSLGSGETYEQYF. The DNA for the CDR3 is TGTGCCAGCAGCTTAGGATCGGGGGAGACCTACGAGCAGTACTTC.